The T cell receptor beta chain described here comes from a study of blood T cell repertoires in COVID-19. Recovered participants had two consecutive negative NP/OP PCR tests, healthcare professional clearance, or symptom resolution. Authors' processing steps: Estimated nucleated cell counts came from reference gene primer amplification. This table comes from immunoSEQ multiplex PCR, and its TCRdb copy is limited to in-frame clones, with some not included. The V and J calls and clone size are taken from that table; D and trimming were inferred from the DNA. The sample has about 500,000 clones, roughly 87% seen once; the top ten hold under 0.75%. The TCR originated in a woman between 18 and 29 years old who had recovered from COVID-19. The sequencing sample was made of PBMCs or T cells enriched from blood (not recorded which).

CDR3 bases: TGTGCCAGCAGCTTGGGGGGACAGGGGAACACTGAAGCTTTCTTT. Translation gives CASSLGGQGNTEAFF. J is TRBJ1-1 and V is TRBV5-6, with 9 bases lining up with TRBD1. The CDR3 runs to 15 residues. V shed 0 bases, J shed 1 base, and the junction held 1 base outside the gene matches. CDR1 SGHDT and CDR2 YYEEEE come from the germline V gene.